The 12 T cell receptor beta chains below were found in one sample sequenced in a study of identical twins. Using its own MiXCR run on the 5' RACE reads, TCRdb lists one record per CDR3 protein. Among 300,000 to 400,000 distinct CDR3 sequences listed, over 9% were seen once. These same records also appear under a second study, on yellow fever vaccine responses in identical twins.

Sequences were obtained from CD8+ T cells sorted from blood. The receptors come from a woman aged 18-29 years in good health.

This clonotype was seen a handful of times. The chain joins TRBV9 to TRBJ2-7, with 8 positions matching TRBD1. Germline V gives CDR1 SGDLS, CDR2 YYNGEE. Trimming at V came to 7 bases and at J to 7 bases, leaving 1 base not matched to a gene. The CDR3 extends over 10 amino acids. CDR3 DNA: TGTGCCAGCGGGGACAGGGAGCAGTACTTC. It translates to CASGDREQYF.

A note on this clonotype: The DNA is left out, because the CDR3 cannot be placed on it with certainty; the CDR3 is given as TCRdb lists it. The rearrangement joins TRBV12-3 or TRBV12-4 to TRBJ1-5; TRBD1 is taken as the D call from the table, unchecked against the DNA. The CDR3 length is 14 residues, termini included. The chain's CDR3 is CASSSSGVGQPQHF.

This clonotype was recorded a few times. This chain joins TRBV25-1 and TRBJ1-1, with unresolved D. This CDR3 is 11 amino acids long. V was shortened by 8 bases and J by 8 bases, with 12 bases between the two germline ends. Germline V gene lookup returns CDR1 MGHDK and CDR2 SYGVNS. This CDR3 is CASEGKQEAFF. The CDR3, as DNA: TGTGCCAGCGAGGGAAAACAAGAAGCTTTCTTT.

This clonotype has just a few counts. The J gene is TRBJ2-5, the V gene TRBV6-1; 9 bases fit TRBD1. CDR1 MNHNS and CDR2 SASEGT come from the germline V gene. The V gene end was trimmed by 5 bases and the J gene end by 5 bases; junction bases not matched to a gene: 9. The CDR3 is made up of 15 amino acids. The CDR3 sequence is CASSPRGGTGETQYF. The CDR3 region has the DNA TGTGCCAGCAGTCCCAGGGGTGGGACAGGGGAGACCCAGTACTTC.

The chain uses TRBV10-3 and TRBJ1-2; D gene uncertain. CDR1 is ENHRY, CDR2 SYGVKD, per germline. Trimming cost V 2 bases and J 2 bases, with 9 bases left between them. This CDR3 is built from 14 residues. CDR3 in amino acids: CAISEGGQNYGYTF. The CDR3 DNA reads as TGTGCCATCAGTGAGGGTGGTCAGAACTATGGCTACACCTTC.

The table lists this clonotype with many counts. The gene calls are TRBV7-8 and TRBJ2-7; D assignment may be TRBD1 or TRBD2 (5 bases each). The CDR3 has 15 amino acids. Germline assignment: CDR1 SGHVS and CDR2 FQNEAQ. With 1 base removed from V and 4 bases from J, the gap between germline ends came to 14 bases. CDR3 sequence reads: CASSLVQGPPYEQYV. The CDR3 DNA reads as TGTGCCAGCAGCTTAGTTCAGGGACCCCCATACGAGCAGTACGTC.

The V call is TRBV28, the J call TRBJ2-2; D remains unclear. The V gene lost 5 bases and the J gene lost 2 bases, with 9 bases spanning the gap. This CDR3 spans 14 amino acids. Germline CDR1 MDHEN, CDR2 SYDVKM. This CDR3 is CASSPMGNTGELFF. CDR3 DNA: TGTGCCAGCAGTCCAATGGGAAACACCGGGGAGCTGTTTTTT.

The chain employs TRBV4-1 and TRBJ1-2, with 10 bases matching TRBD1. Losses at the gene ends were 3 bases for V and 4 bases for J; bases not matched to a gene: 5. CDR3 length: 15 residues. CDR1 MGHRA and CDR2 YSYEKL come from the germline V gene. CDR3 residues: CASSQGTGAGYGYTF. The CDR3 bases are TGCGCCAGCAGCCAGGGGACAGGGGCGGGCTATGGCTACACCTTC.

The table lists this clonotype with a few counts. This chain links TRBV5-6 with TRBJ2-3; D may be TRBD1 (6 bases). The CDR3 totals 16 residues. Between the trimmed V and J ends, which lost 4 bases and 5 bases, there was a span of 20 bases. Per germline, CDR1 SGHDT and CDR2 YYEEEE. CDR3 coding DNA: TGTGCCAGCAGCATCCAGGGGTATCAGTCCGGAGATACGCAGTATTTT. It yields the protein CASSIQGYQSGDTQYF.

The V and J genes are TRBV7-9 and TRBJ2-1; TRBD1 matches 10 bases. This CDR3 is built from 16 residues. J was trimmed by 8 bases and V by 2 bases; bases with no gene match: 9. CDR1 and CDR2 (germline): SEHNR, FQNEAQ (reference sequence). CDR3 in amino acids: CASSLPDRGPLDEQFF. DNA for the CDR3: TGTGCCAGCAGCTTACCCGACAGGGGGCCTTTGGATGAGCAGTTCTTC.

The chain couples TRBV12-3 or TRBV12-4 to TRBJ2-1; TRBD1 matches at 8 bases. The CDR3 runs to 12 residues. Losses at the gene ends were 6 bases for V and 10 bases for J; bases not matched to a gene: 5. CDR3 sequence reads: CASSPDRVEQFF. The CDR3 nucleotides read TGTGCCAGCAGCCCGGACAGGGTCGAGCAGTTCTTC.

The chain has TRBV6-6 and TRBJ2-5; D may correspond to TRBD1 or TRBD2 (5 bases each). This CDR3 has 13 amino acids. Germline loops: CDR1 MNHNY, CDR2 SVGAGI (reference sequence). The V and J ends lost 8 bases and 5 bases respectively, with 15 bases between them. This CDR3 is CASSWTPGETQYF. The DNA of the CDR3 is TGTGCCAGCTCCTGGACACCGGGGGAGACCCAGTACTTC.